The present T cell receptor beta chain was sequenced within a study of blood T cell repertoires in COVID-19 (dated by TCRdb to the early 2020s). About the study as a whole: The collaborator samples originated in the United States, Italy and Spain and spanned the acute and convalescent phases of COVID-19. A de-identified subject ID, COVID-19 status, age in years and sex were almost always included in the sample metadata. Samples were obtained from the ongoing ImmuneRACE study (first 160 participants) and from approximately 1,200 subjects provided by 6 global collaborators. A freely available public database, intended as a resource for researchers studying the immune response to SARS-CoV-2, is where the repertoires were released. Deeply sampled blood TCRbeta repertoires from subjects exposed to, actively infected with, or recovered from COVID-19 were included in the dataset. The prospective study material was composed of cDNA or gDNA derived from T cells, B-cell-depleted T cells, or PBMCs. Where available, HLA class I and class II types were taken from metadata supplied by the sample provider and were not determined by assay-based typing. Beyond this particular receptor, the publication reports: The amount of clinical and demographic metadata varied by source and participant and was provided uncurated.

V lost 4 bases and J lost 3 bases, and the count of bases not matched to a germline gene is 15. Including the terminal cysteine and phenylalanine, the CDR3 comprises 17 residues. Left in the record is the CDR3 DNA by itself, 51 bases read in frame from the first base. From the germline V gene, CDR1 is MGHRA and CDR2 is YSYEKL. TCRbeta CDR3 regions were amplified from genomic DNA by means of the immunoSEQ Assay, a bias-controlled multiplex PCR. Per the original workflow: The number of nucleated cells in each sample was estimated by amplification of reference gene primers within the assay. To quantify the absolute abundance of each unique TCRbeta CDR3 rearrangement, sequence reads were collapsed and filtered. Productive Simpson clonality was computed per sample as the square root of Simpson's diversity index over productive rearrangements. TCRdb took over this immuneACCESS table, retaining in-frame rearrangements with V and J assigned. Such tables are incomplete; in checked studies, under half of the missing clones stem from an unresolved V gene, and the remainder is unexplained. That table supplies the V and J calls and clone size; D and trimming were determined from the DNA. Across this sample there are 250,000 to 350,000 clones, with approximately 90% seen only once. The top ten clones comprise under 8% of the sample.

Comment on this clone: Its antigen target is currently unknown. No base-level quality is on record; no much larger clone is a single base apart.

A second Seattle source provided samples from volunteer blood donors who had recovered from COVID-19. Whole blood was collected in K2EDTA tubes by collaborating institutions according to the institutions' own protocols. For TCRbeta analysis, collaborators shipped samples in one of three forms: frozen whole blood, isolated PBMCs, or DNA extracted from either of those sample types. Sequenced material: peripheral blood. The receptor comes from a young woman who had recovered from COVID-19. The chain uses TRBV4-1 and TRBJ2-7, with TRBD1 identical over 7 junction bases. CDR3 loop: CASSPSIPLRQGYEQYF. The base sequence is TGCGCCAGCAGCCCATCTATCCCGTTAAGACAGGGCTACGAGCAGTACTTC.